This record looks at one T cell receptor beta chain sequence and its context. What this receptor recognizes is not known. The sample holds no much larger clone one base away, and base qualities are not on file. The data were obtained in a study of OX40 agonist ivuxolimab in advanced cancers. For the study in its entirety: Ivuxolimab was a fully human IgG2 agonistic monoclonal antibody targeting the costimulatory receptor OX40 (CD134). Intravenous ivuxolimab was administered to patients every 2 weeks at six dose levels: 0.01, 0.1, 0.3, 1.5, 3 and 10 mg/kg. Of the approximately 53 patients in dose escalation, around 19 had hepatocellular carcinoma, around 15 had melanoma, 9 had renal cell carcinoma and 9 had head and neck cancer. In the dose-escalation cohort, around 80% of patients were male, and the mean age was 60 years with a range of roughly 20 to 80. Prior anti-PD-1, anti-PD-L1 or anti-CTLA-4 therapy was permitted, and about 40% of dose-escalation patients had received checkpoint inhibitors. Three dose-escalation patients achieved partial responses, one with hepatocellular carcinoma and two with cutaneous melanoma. Peripheral TCRbeta sequencing was intended to test whether TCR sequence diversity was altered and clonal T-cell expansion was caused by ivuxolimab. The paper reports the monotherapy dose-escalation portion (N of about 54 patients) of the phase I ivuxolimab trial.

For sequencing of the TCRbeta CDR3 region, genomic DNA was extracted from the sorted cells. The immunoSEQ Assay was used for sequencing of TCRbeta CDR3 regions. TCRdb stores this immuneACCESS table with in-frame sequences only. Part of the clones is absent; in the studies checked, under half of the shortfall reflects unresolved V genes, and no reason is known for the rest. This sample holds 10,000 or so clones; around 74% were observed only once. Roughly 29% of the sample comes from the top ten. Here V drops 6 bases and J drops 1 base, and the junction holds 5 bases not matched to any gene. The CDR3, from cysteine to phenylalanine, totals 15 residues. Just CDR3 DNA is preserved here, 45 bases in frame from base 1. CDR1 and CDR2, per the germline V gene, are WSHSY and SAAADI. Here is what the overall study found, with its caveats: In the 0.1-3.0 mg/kg groups, partial responders were among the patients with the lowest normalized peripheral clonal expansion, particularly in CD8+ T cells. On average, CD8+ T cells showed more expanded clones than CD4+ T cells after ivuxolimab. At doses from 0.1 to 3.0 mg/kg, clonal expansion was seen in both CD4+ and CD8+ blood T cells between baseline and week 6. Low levels of normalized T-cell clonal expansion were also shown by some nonresponding patients. The antigen specificity of the clonally expanded peripheral T cells was not determined.

Patients with a history of autoimmune disease or receiving systemic immunosuppression were excluded from the trial. Peripheral blood for TCR sequencing was collected from all dose cohorts at baseline, on cycle 4 day 1, and on cycle 7 day 1. The samples were drawn from a first-in-human, open-label, multicenter phase I dose-escalation trial of ivuxolimab. Adults with locally advanced or metastatic head and neck squamous cell, hepatocellular, melanoma or renal cell carcinoma were enrolled in the trial. Before TCR sequencing, CD4+ T cells and CD8+ T cells were sorted from peripheral blood as separate populations.

The sample here was CD4+ or CD8+ T cells sorted from blood, taken in a trial of the OX40 agonist ivuxolimab. This receptor chain uses TRBV10-2 and TRBJ1-5, with 8 bases aligning to TRBD1. This receptor was taken from an adult with an advanced solid tumor such as melanoma, head and neck, liver or kidney cancer. The nucleotide sequence is given as TGCGCCAGCAGGGACAGGGAACGAAGCAATCAGCCCCAGCATTTT. It translates as CASRDRERSNQPQHF.